This T cell receptor beta chain derives from a study of shared clonotypes between healthy human individuals. About the study: Donors, aged 18 to 49, were a couple of women and a few men. Points from the study as a whole: Genetic and exposure-history diversity was limited by the few donors.

This CDR3 spans 14 amino acids. Trimming shortened V by 6 bases and J by 4 bases, and 15 bases separated the two germline ends. Germline CDR1 and CDR2: MNHEY and SVGAGI. With respect to this clone: Its cognate antigen is unknown.

At deep level, the assay was performed. This table comes from immunoSEQ multiplex PCR, and its TCRdb copy is limited to in-frame clones, with some not included. The sample has roughly 1.4 million clones; around 98.5% are singletons. This TCR derives from a man under 40 in good health. The sequenced sample was naive CD4+ T cells sorted from blood. Subset specified: CD45RA+ positively selected. The J gene is TRBJ1-2, the V gene TRBV6-5; no definite D call. The CDR3 region has the DNA TGTGCCAGCAGCTCAAGGCAGGACTCCTATGGCTACACCTTC. Translating it yields CASSSRQDSYGYTF.